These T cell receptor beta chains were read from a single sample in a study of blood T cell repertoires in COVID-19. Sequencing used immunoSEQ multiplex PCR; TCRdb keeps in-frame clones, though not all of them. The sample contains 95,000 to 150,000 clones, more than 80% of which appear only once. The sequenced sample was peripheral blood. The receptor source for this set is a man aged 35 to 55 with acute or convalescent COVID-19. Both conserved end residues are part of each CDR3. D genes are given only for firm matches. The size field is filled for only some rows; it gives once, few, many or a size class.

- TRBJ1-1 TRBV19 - CASSDRTQLTEAFF TGTGCCAGTAGTGACAGGACTCAGCTCACTGAAGCTTTCTTT
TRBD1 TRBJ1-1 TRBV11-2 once CASSLDRGGSEAFF TGTGCCAGCAGCTTAGATAGAGGGGGCAGTGAAGCTTTCTTT
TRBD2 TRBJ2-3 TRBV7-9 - CASSQGTSGTTDTQYF TGTGCCAGCAGCCAGGGTACTAGCGGGACTACAGATACGCAGTATTTT
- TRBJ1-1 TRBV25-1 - CATESRTEAFF TGTGCCACCGAATCCCGGACAGAAGCTTTCTTT
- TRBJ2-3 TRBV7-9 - CASSLGRSDTQYF TGTGCCAGCAGCTTAGGGAGGTCGGATACGCAGTATTTT
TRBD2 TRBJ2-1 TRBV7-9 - CASSSVGLAGYNEQFF TGTGCCAGCAGCTCCGTTGGACTAGCGGGGTACAATGAGCAGTTCTTC
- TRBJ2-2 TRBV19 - CATRRGGANTGELFF TGTGCCACTAGGAGGGGGGGCGCGAACACCGGGGAGCTGTTTTTT
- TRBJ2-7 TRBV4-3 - CASSQVRGYEQYF TGCGCCAGCAGCCAGGTCAGGGGCTACGAGCAGTACTTC
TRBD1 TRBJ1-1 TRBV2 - CASRLPGQGFEAFF TGTGCCAGCAGACTACCGGGACAGGGTTTTGAAGCTTTCTTT
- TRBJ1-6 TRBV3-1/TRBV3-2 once CASSQDRGVNSPLHF TGTGCCAGCAGCCAGGATCGGGGGGTTAATTCACCCCTCCACTTT
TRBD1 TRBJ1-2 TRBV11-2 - CASSPTGGWDGYTF TGTGCCAGCAGCCCTACAGGGGGCTGGGATGGCTACACCTTC
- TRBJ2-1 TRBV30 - CAWSESGYNEQFF TGTGCCTGGAGTGAATCAGGCTACAATGAGCAGTTCTTC
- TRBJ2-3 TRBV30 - CAWSVGRDTQYF TGTGCCTGGAGTGTAGGGAGAGATACGCAGTATTTT
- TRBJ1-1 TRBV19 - CASSIRGAKTEAFF TGTGCCAGTAGTATTCGGGGGGCGAAGACTGAAGCTTTCTTT
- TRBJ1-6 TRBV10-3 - CAISESRGSYNSPLHF TGTGCCATCAGTGAGTCCAGGGGCTCCTATAATTCACCCCTCCACTTT
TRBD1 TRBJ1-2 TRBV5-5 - CASSFTPGQGVFGYGYTF TGTGCCAGCAGCTTCACCCCGGGACAGGGCGTTTTTGGCTATGGCTACACCTTC
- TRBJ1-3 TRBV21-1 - CASSKVAGNTIYF TGTGCCAGCAGCAAAGTAGCTGGAAACACCATATATTTT
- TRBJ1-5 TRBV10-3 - CAISEGRGNQPQHF TGTGCCATCAGTGAGGGCAGGGGAAATCAGCCCCAGCATTTT
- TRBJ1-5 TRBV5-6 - CASSWGGRSNQPQHF TGTGCCAGCAGTTGGGGAGGGCGGAGCAATCAGCCCCAGCATTTT
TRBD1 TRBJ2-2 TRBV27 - CASSPSTGAANTGELFF TGTGCCAGCAGTCCGTCCACAGGGGCCGCGAACACCGGGGAGCTGTTTTTT
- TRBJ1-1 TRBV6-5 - CASSYSGEGTEAFF TGTGCCAGCAGTTACTCAGGGGAGGGGACTGAAGCTTTCTTT
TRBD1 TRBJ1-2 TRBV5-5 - CASRLTGAGGYTF TGTGCCAGCAGACTTACAGGGGCGGGTGGCTACACCTTC
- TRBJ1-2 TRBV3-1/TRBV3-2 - CASSQAGQVYGYTF TGTGCCAGCAGCCAAGCGGGACAAGTCTATGGCTACACCTTC
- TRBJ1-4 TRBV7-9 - CASSRVRDEKLFF TGTGCCAGCAGCCGCGTGCGGGACGAAAAACTGTTTTTT
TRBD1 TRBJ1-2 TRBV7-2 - CASSLAGGWYGYTF TGTGCCAGCAGCTTGGCAGGGGGCTGGTATGGCTACACCTTC
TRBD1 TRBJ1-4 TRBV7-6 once CASSKRTGQLFF TGTGCCAGCAGCAAAAGGACAGGGCAACTGTTTTTT
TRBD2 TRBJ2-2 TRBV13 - CASSLGREGTGELFF TGTGCCAGCAGCTTAGGCCGGGAGGGAACCGGGGAGCTGTTTTTT
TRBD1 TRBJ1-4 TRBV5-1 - CASSLGTGNEKLFF TGCGCCAGCAGCTTGGGGACAGGGAATGAAAAACTGTTTTTT
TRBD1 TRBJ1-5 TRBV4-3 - CASSQEGGRDQPQHF TGCGCCAGCAGCCAAGAAGGGGGCCGCGATCAGCCCCAGCATTTT
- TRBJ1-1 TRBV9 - CASSVHSLNTEAFF TGTGCCAGCAGCGTTCATAGCCTGAACACTGAAGCTTTCTTT
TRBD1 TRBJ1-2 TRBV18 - CASSPLDRDYYGYTF TGTGCCAGCTCACCACTAGACAGGGACTACTATGGCTACACCTTC
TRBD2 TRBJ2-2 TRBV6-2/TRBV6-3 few CASSYRGLAGGSSTGELFF TGTGCCAGCAGTTACCGGGGACTAGCGGGGGGCTCCTCCACCGGGGAGCTGTTTTTT
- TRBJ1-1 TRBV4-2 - CASSQEHERDTEAFF TGTGCCAGCAGCCAAGAGCATGAGCGGGACACTGAAGCTTTCTTT
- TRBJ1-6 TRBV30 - CAWGGAHSYNSPLHF TGTGCCTGGGGGGGGGCACACTCCTATAATTCACCCCTCCACTTT
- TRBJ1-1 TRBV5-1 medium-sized CASSLRPREDTEAFF TGCGCCAGCAGCTTGCGGCCCAGGGAGGACACTGAAGCTTTCTTT
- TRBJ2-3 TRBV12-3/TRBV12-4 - CASSLLQTDTQYF TGTGCCAGCAGTTTATTACAGACAGATACGCAGTATTTT
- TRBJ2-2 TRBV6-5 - CASLAGYTGELFF TGTGCCAGCCTGGCGGGGTACACCGGGGAGCTGTTTTTT
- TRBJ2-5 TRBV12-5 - CASGLVGGVAVGGRETQYF TGTGCTAGTGGTTTGGTGGGGGGTGTCGCCGTTGGAGGGAGGGAGACCCAGTACTTC
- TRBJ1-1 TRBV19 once CASSTRYSGEAFF TGTGCCAGTAGCACCCGGTACAGCGGTGAAGCTTTCTTT
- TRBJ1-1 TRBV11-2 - CASSLDRDTEAFF TGTGCCAGCAGCTTGGACAGAGACACTGAAGCTTTCTTT
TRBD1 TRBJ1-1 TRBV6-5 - CASSSGTGGGGTEAFF TGTGCCAGCAGTTCCGGGACAGGGGGAGGCGGCACTGAAGCTTTCTTT
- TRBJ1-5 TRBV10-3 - CATTPGEGNQPQHF TGTGCCACCACCCCGGGGGAGGGAAATCAGCCCCAGCATTTT
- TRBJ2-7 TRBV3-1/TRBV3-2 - CASSLTIYYEQYF TGTGCCAGCAGCCTCACAATTTACTACGAGCAGTACTTC
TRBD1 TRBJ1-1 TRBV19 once CASSIGTGGTEAFF TGTGCCAGTAGTATCGGGACAGGGGGTACTGAAGCTTTCTTT
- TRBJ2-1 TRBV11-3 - CASSLAPSDEQFF TGTGCCAGCAGCTTAGCCCCTAGCGATGAGCAGTTCTTC
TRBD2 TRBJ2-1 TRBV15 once CATSRDTGGAYNEQFF TGTGCCACCAGCAGAGATACCGGGGGGGCCTACAATGAGCAGTTCTTC
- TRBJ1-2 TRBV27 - CASSLAGSGPNYGYTF TGTGCCAGCAGTCTGGCGGGGTCCGGACCTAACTATGGCTACACCTTC
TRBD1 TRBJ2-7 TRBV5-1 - CASSLERTGTYEQYF TGCGCCAGCAGCTTGGAACGGACAGGGACCTACGAGCAGTACTTC